A single sample is the source of the 24 T cell receptor beta chains below, sequenced in a study of OX40 agonist ivuxolimab in advanced cancers. Profiled with immunoSEQ multiplex PCR; TCRdb holds only in-frame clones, not every one. This table holds about 60,000 clones, roughly 87% found once. The sequencing here drew on CD4+ or CD8+ T cells sorted from blood, taken in a trial of the OX40 agonist ivuxolimab. The receptors were sampled from an adult with an advanced solid tumor such as melanoma, head and neck, liver or kidney cancer.

This chain uses TRBV5-4 with TRBJ1-1; D not resolved. The germline CDR1 and CDR2 sequences are SGHNT and YYREEE (reference sequence). Trimming took 0 bases from V and 7 from J, leaving 7 bases between them. CDR3 length: 12 residues. The CDR3 DNA sequence: TGTGCCAGCAGCTTGGGAACAGTTGAAGCTTTCTTT. Translation: CASSLGTVEAFF.

This chain uses TRBV7-9 with TRBJ2-5; tentative D call: TRBD1 (6 bases). Trimming took 0 bases from V and 4 from J, leaving 18 bases between them. Germline CDR1 is SEHNR and CDR2 is FQNEAQ (reference sequence). The CDR3 runs to 17 residues. The CDR3 nucleotides read TGTGCCAGCAGCTTAGCGACGGACAGCAAAGGCGGAGAGACCCAGTACTTC. Its translation: CASSLATDSKGGETQYF.

The V and J genes are TRBV2 and TRBJ2-5; D perhaps matches TRBD1 (6 bases). In germline, CDR1 is SNHLY, CDR2 FYNNEI. The CDR3 is 13 amino acids. Trimming removed 8 bases at V and 2 bases at J, with 12 bases between. The CDR3 protein is CASHRDKQETQYF. The CDR3 nucleotides are TGTGCCAGCCACCGGGACAAACAAGAGACCCAGTACTTC. Looking up the rest from reference TRBV2 and TRBJ2-5 gives the full variable domain: EPEVTQTPSHQVTQMGQEVILRCVPISNHLYFYWYRQILGQKVEFLVSFYNNEISEKSEIFDDQFSVERPDGSNFTLKIRSTKLEDSAMYFCASHRDKQETQYFGPGTRLLVL.

The V gene is TRBV28, the J gene TRBJ1-1; D is uncertain. This CDR3 has 14 amino acids. CDR1 and CDR2 (germline): MDHEN, SYDVKM. Trimming cost V 3 bases and J 8 bases, with 16 bases left between them. The DNA of the CDR3 is TGTGCCAGCAGTTTTTTAGGCGAGTCCCGAGAAGCTTTCTTT. It specifies CASSFLGESREAFF.

The chain couples TRBV5-1 to TRBJ2-5, with D possibly matching TRBD2 (6 bases). The DNA end lines up better with TRBJ2-7; the J call may be wrong. CDR3 length: 15 residues. The germline gives CDR1 SGHRS, CDR2 YFSETQ. CDR3: CASSTPGASTYEQYF. As DNA, the CDR3 is TGCGCCAGCAGCACTCCGGGAGCTTCAACCTACGAGCAGTACTTC.

V is TRBV11-2 and J is TRBJ2-1, with D perhaps matching TRBD2 (7 bases). The V end was cut by 5 bases, the J end by 4 bases, with 15 bases between. Per germline, CDR1 SGHAT and CDR2 FQNNGV. The CDR3 runs to 15 residues. The CDR3 protein is CASSRRGGGYNEQFF. CDR3 sequence (DNA): TGTGCCAGCAGCCGGAGGGGGGGTGGATACAATGAGCAGTTCTTC.

The chain has TRBV2 and TRBJ1-4; unclear D gene. Germline CDR1 reads SNHLY; CDR2 reads FYNNEI. The V end was cut by 0 bases, the J end by 2 bases, with 25 bases between. The CDR3 sequence is 21 residues long. The CDR3 coding sequence is TGTGCCAGCAGTGAAGCACCCCTATGGCGGGGAGTTGAAACTACTAATGAAAAACTGTTTTTT. Translation: CASSEAPLWRGVETTNEKLFF.

A single count supports this clone. The V call is TRBV4-1, the J call TRBJ2-7; D possibly corresponds to TRBD2 (6 bases). V lost 4 bases and J lost 6, with 16 bases in between. From germline, CDR1 is MGHRA and CDR2 YSYEKL. The CDR3 sequence is 14 residues long. As DNA, the CDR3 is TGCGCCAGCAGCCCGGATGGGAGCGGGCGCGAGCAGTACTTC. This gives the protein CASSPDGSGREQYF.

The chain carries TRBV9 and TRBJ2-7, with D tentatively TRBD1 (6 bases). The CDR3 length is 16 residues. Germline CDR1 and CDR2: SGDLS and YYNGEE. Trimming took off 0 bases at V and 0 bases at J, with 13 bases between the two ends. The CDR3: CASSVASQDSSYEQYF. As DNA, the CDR3 is TGTGCCAGCAGCGTAGCTTCCCAGGACAGCTCCTACGAGCAGTACTTC.

This clone has only one observation. The chain links TRBV29-1 to TRBJ2-7; 7 bases are shared with TRBD1. Germline lookup yields CDR1 SQVTM and CDR2 ANQGSEA. Germline trimming cut 0 bases from V and 3 bases from J; bases unmatched to any gene: 5. This CDR3 spans 14 amino acids. CDR3 nucleotide sequence: TGCAGCGTTGAAGAGGGCAGGGGGAACTACGAGCAGTACTTC. Protein: CSVEEGRGNYEQYF.

The rearrangement joins TRBV19 to TRBJ2-1; the match to TRBD2 covers 9 bases. Trimming took 3 bases from V and 7 from J; bases not matched to a gene: 4. Germline loops: CDR1 LNHDA, CDR2 SQIVND (reference sequence). The CDR3 has 14 amino acids. CDR3 protein: CASSMWREGNEQFF. As DNA, the CDR3 is TGTGCCAGTAGTATGTGGCGGGAGGGGAATGAGCAGTTCTTC.

This rearrangement joins TRBV10-1 to TRBJ2-6; D is ambiguous. CDR1 and CDR2 (germline): WNHNN, SYGVQD (reference sequence). There are 13 residues in the CDR3. V was trimmed by 10 bases and J by 0 bases, leaving 7 bases between them. CDR3 region: CATSDSGANVLTF. The CDR3, as DNA: TGCGCCACCTCGGACTCTGGGGCCAACGTCCTGACTTTC.

The chain combines TRBV6-1 with TRBJ1-5; the match to TRBD1 covers 9 bases. The CDR3 is made up of 17 amino acids. V trimming: 1 base; J trimming: 2 bases; junction bases outside the gene matches: 6. Germline V gene sequence: CDR1 MNHNS, CDR2 SASEGT. The CDR3 protein is CASSEVPQGAGNQPQHF. The CDR3 DNA reads as TGTGCCAGCAGTGAAGTCCCACAGGGGGCTGGCAATCAGCCCCAGCATTTT.

This clone occurred once. J is TRBJ2-7 and V is TRBV20-1, with D hard to call. CDR1 and CDR2 (germline): DFQATT, SNEGSKA (reference sequence). This CDR3 is 11 amino acids long. V lost 2 bases and J 0 bases, leaving 2 bases between the germline ends. For the CDR3, the DNA is TGCAGTGCTAGATTCTCCTACGAGCAGTACTTC. Residues: CSARFSYEQYF.

The chain combines TRBV19 with TRBJ2-1; no clear D. V lost 3 bases to trimming and J lost 6 bases, with 12 bases between them. The germline CDR1 and CDR2 sequences are LNHDA and SQIVND (reference sequence). This CDR3 is built from 14 residues. The DNA of the CDR3 is TGTGCCAGTAGTATTGTGAGAGGTGGCAATGAGCAGTTCTTC. Translating it yields CASSIVRGGNEQFF.

The CDR3 DNA is TGCGCCAGCAGCTTGCGAAATCTCCCGGGACAGGGTAGTATCAGGCAGTACTTC. It is translated as CASSLRNLPGQGSIRQYF. The genes are TRBV5-1 and TRBJ2-7, with TRBD1 matching 9 bases. Trimming removed 1 base from V and 9 bases from J; junction bases left unmatched: 20. The CDR3 is made up of 18 amino acids. Germline V gives CDR1 SGHRS, CDR2 YFSETQ.

The V call is TRBV2, the J call TRBJ1-2; maybe TRBD1 (6 bases). CDR3 length equals 13 residues. CDR1 SNHLY and CDR2 FYNNEI come from the germline V gene. Trimming left V 5 bases short and J 4 bases short, with 11 bases between. The CDR3 here is CASSRDMSYGYTF. The CDR3 DNA reads as TGTGCCAGCAGTAGGGACATGTCCTATGGCTACACCTTC.

This clone was observed a handful of times. Other DNA sequences from this sample encode an identical CDR3 as well. The chain couples TRBV28 to TRBJ2-6, with D uncertain. Germline lookup yields CDR1 MDHEN and CDR2 SYDVKM. The CDR3 covers 13 residues. The V end lost 7 bases, the J end lost 0 bases, and 4 bases lay between the germline ends. The CDR3 DNA reads TGTGCCAGCATCCCCTCTGGGGCCAACGTCCTGACTTTC. Protein product: CASIPSGANVLTF.

The V call is TRBV5-1, the J call TRBJ2-7; D gene ambiguous. With 0 bases removed from V and 0 bases from J, the gap between germline ends came to 4 bases. This CDR3 region has 13 residues. Germline lookup yields CDR1 SGHRS and CDR2 YFSETQ. The CDR3 loop reads CASSLGNSYEQYF. The CDR3 DNA reads as TGCGCCAGCAGCTTGGGGAACTCCTACGAGCAGTACTTC.

A few counts support this clone. The rearrangement links TRBV2 to TRBJ1-5, with D maybe TRBD1 (5 bases). The CDR3 loop spans 13 amino acids. Trimming pared 6 bases from V and 5 bases from J, leaving 11 bases between. Germline V gene sequence: CDR1 SNHLY, CDR2 FYNNEI. CDR3 nucleotide sequence: TGTGCCAGCAGGGCCGGGACCGATCAGCCCCAGCATTTT. Protein product: CASRAGTDQPQHF. Variable domain in full (rest from reference TRBV2 and TRBJ1-5): EPEVTQTPSHQVTQMGQEVILRCVPISNHLYFYWYRQILGQKVEFLVSFYNNEISEKSEIFDDQFSVERPDGSNFTLKIRSTKLEDSAMYFCASRAGTDQPQHFGDGTRLSIL.

V usage is TRBV6-5 and J usage is TRBJ2-7; D is unresolved. Germline CDR1 and CDR2: MNHEY and SVGAGI. Trimming left V 6 bases short and J 3 bases short, with 6 bases between. The CDR3 extends over 11 amino acids. CDR3 residues: CASRNSYEQYF. The CDR3 coding sequence is TGTGCCAGCAGGAACAGCTACGAGCAGTACTTC.

This chain links TRBV5-1 with TRBJ2-7; D may be TRBD2 (6 bases). The CDR3 has 14 amino acids. Per the germline V gene, CDR1 is SGHRS and CDR2 is YFSETQ. Trimming cost V 4 bases and J 3 bases, with 14 bases left between them. Written as DNA, the CDR3 is TGCGCCAGCAGCCTGAGATCCGGGGGCTACGAGCAGTACTTC. Residues: CASSLRSGGYEQYF.

The CDR3 region is CASSPHRGRTNEKLFF. The CDR3 bases are TGTGCCAGCAGCCCCCATAGGGGAAGAACTAATGAAAAACTGTTTTTT. The chain couples TRBV7-9 to TRBJ1-4, with D possibly TRBD1 on 5 matching bases. Trimming left V 5 bases short and J 1 base short, with 14 bases between. The germline CDR1 and CDR2 sequences are SEHNR and FQNEAQ (reference sequence). The CDR3 extends over 16 amino acids. The entire variable domain, with the rest obtained from reference TRBV7-9 and TRBJ1-4, is as follows: DTGVSQNPRHKITKRGQNVTFRCDPISEHNRLYWYRQTLGQGPEFLTYFQNEAQLEKSRLLSDRFSAERPKGSFSTLEIQRTEQGDSAMYLCASSPHRGRTNEKLFFGSGTQLSVL.

The V and J genes are TRBV5-1 and TRBJ1-3; D uncertain. V was pared by 0 bases and J by 0 bases, with 7 bases between. The CDR3 is made up of 15 amino acids. Germline lookup yields CDR1 SGHRS and CDR2 YFSETQ. This CDR3 is CASSLDLPSGNTIYF. The CDR3 bases are TGCGCCAGCAGCTTGGATCTTCCCTCTGGAAACACCATATATTTT.